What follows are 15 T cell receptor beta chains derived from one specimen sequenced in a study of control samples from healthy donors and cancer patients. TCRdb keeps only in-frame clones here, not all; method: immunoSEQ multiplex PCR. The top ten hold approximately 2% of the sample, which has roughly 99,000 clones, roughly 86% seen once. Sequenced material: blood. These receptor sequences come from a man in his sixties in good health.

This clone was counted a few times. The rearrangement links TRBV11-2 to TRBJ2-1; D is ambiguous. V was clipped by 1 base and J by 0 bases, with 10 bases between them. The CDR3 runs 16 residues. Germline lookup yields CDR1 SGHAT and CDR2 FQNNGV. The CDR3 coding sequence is TGTGCCAGCAGCTTAGGTCACAGTAGCTCCTACAATGAGCAGTTCTTC. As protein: CASSLGHSSSYNEQFF.

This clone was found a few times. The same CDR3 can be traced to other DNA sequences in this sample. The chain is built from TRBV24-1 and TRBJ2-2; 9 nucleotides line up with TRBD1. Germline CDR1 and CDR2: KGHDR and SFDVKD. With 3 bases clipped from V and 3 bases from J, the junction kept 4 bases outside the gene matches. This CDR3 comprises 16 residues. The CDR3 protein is CATSDPGQGDTGELFF. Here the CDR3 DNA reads TGTGCCACCAGTGATCCGGGACAGGGCGACACCGGGGAGCTGTTTTTT.

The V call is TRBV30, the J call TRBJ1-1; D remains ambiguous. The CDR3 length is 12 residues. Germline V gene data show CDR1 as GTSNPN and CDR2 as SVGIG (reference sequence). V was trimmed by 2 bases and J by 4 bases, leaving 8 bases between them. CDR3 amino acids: CAWSPGPTEAFF. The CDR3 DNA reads TGTGCCTGGAGTCCCGGGCCCACTGAAGCTTTCTTT.

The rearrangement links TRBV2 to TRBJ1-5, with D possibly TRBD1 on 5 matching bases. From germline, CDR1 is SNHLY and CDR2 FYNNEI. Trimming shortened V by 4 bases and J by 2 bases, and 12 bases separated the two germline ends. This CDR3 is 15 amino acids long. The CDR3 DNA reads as TGTGCCAGCAGTGCTGGCAGGGATGGCAATCAGCCCCAGCATTTT. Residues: CASSAGRDGNQPQHF.

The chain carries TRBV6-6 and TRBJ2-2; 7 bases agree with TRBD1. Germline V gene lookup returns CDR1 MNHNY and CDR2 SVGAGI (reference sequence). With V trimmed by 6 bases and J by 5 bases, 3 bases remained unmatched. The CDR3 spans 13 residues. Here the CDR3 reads CASRQGWTGELFF. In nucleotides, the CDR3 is TGTGCCAGCAGACAGGGGTGGACCGGGGAGCTGTTTTTT.

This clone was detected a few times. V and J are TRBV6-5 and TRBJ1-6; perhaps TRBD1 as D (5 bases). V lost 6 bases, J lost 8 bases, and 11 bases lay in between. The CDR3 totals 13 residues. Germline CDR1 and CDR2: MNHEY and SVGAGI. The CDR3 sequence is CASSLTGDSPLHF. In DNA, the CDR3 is TGTGCCAGCAGCCTCACAGGAGATTCACCCCTCCACTTT.

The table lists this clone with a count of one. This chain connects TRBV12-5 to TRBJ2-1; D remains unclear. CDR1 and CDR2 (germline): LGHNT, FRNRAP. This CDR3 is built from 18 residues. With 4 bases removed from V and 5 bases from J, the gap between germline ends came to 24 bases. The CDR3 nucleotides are TGTGCTAGTGGTTCCTATGACTTCGCTAACACCTATAACAATGAGCAGTTCTTC. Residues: CASGSYDFANTYNNEQFF.

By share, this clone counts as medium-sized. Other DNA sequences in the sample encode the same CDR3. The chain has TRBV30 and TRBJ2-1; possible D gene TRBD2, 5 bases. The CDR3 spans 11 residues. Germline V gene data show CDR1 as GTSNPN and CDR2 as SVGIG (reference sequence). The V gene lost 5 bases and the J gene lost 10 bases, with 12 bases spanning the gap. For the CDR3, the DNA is TGTGCCTGGTCTGTTGGCGGGGAGCAGTTCTTC. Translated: CAWSVGGEQFF.

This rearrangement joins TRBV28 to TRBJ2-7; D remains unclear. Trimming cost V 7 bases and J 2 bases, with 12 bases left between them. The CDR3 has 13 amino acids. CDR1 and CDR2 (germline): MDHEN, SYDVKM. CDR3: CASTSTLTYEQYF. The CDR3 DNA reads TGTGCCAGCACGTCGACACTTACCTACGAGCAGTACTTC.

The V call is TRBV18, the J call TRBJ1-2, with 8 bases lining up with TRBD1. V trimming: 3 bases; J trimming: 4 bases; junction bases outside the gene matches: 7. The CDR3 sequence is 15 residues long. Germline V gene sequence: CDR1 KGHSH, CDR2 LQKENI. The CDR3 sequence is CASSPYDGQGYGYTF. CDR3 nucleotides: TGTGCCAGCTCACCGTACGACGGACAGGGCTATGGCTACACCTTC.

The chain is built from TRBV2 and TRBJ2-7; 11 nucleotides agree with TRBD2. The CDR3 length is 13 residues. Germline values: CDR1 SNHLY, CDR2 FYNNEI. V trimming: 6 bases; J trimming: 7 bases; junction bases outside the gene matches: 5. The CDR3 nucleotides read TGTGCCAGCAGAGGGACTAGCGGTGGGGAGCAGTACTTC. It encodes CASRGTSGGEQYF.

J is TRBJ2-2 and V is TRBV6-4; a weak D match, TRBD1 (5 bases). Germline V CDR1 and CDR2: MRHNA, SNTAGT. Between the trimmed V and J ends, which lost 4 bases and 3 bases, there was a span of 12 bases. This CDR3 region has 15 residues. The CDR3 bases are TGTGCCAGCAGTGTGACTTCAGGGTACACCGGGGAGCTGTTTTTT. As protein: CASSVTSGYTGELFF.

DNA for the CDR3: TGTGCCAGCAGCGCCGGGACCCCGAGGTTCGAATCTGGAAACACCATATATTTT. As protein: CASSAGTPRFESGNTIYF. V usage is TRBV7-9 and J usage is TRBJ1-3; D may be TRBD1 (5 bases). V was clipped by 5 bases and J by 1 base, with 21 bases between them. CDR3 length equals 18 residues. Germline CDR1 is SEHNR and CDR2 is FQNEAQ (reference sequence).

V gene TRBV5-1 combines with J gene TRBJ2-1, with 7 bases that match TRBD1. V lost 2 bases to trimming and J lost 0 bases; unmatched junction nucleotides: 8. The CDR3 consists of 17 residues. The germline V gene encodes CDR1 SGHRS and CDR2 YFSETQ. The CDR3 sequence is CASSFLRGLSSYNEQFF. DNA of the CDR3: TGCGCCAGCAGCTTCCTGAGGGGGCTAAGCTCCTACAATGAGCAGTTCTTC.

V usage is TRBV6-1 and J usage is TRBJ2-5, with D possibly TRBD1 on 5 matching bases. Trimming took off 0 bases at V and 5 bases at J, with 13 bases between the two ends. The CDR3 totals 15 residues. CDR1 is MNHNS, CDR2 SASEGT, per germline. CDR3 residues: CASSEAAGRVETQYF. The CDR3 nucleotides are TGTGCCAGCAGTGAAGCGGCAGGCAGGGTTGAGACCCAGTACTTC.